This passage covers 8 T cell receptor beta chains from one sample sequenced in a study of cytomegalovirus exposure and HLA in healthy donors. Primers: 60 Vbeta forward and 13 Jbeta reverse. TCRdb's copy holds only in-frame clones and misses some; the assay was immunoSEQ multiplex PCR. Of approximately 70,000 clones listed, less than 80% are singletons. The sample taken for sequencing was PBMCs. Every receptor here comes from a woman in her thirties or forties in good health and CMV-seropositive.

CDR3 DNA: TGTGCCAGCAGTGAGCCCCGAGTCCGGGTTGAGCAGTTCTTC. Translation: CASSEPRVRVEQFF. The rearrangement uses TRBV6-1 and TRBJ2-1; D is uncertain. V was trimmed by 3 bases and J by 9 bases, leaving 15 bases between them. The germline V gene has CDR1 MNHNS and CDR2 SASEGT. The CDR3 totals 14 residues.

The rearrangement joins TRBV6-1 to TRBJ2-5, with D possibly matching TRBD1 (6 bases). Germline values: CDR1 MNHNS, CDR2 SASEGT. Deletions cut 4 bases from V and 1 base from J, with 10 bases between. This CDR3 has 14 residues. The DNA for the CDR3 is TGTGCCAGCAGTGCTGGACAGATCCAAGAGACCCAGTACTTC. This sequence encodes CASSAGQIQETQYF.

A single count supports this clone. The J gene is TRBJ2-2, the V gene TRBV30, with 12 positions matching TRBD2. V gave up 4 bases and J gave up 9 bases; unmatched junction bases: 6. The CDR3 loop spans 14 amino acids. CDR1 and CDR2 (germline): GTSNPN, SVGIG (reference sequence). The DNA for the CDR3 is TGTGCCTGGACTAGCGGGGGGGCGAGAAGGGAGCTGTTTTTT. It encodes CAWTSGGARRELFF.

CDR3 bases: TGTGCCAGTTATACAGGGGGCTACGAGCAGTACTTC. Amino acid sequence: CASYTGGYEQYF. The J gene is TRBJ2-7, the V gene TRBV7-8; 8 bases agree with TRBD1. V shed 9 bases and J 3 bases; nucleotides not matched to a gene: 4. CDR1 SGHVS and CDR2 FQNEAQ come from the germline V gene. This CDR3 comprises 12 residues.

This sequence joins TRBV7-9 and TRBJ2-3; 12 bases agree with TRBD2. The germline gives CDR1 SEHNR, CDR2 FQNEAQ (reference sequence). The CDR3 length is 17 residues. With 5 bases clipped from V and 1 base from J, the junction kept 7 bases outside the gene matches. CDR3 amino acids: CASSPLAGGRGTDTQYF. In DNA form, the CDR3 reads TGTGCCAGCAGCCCGCTAGCGGGGGGGCGGGGCACAGATACGCAGTATTTT.

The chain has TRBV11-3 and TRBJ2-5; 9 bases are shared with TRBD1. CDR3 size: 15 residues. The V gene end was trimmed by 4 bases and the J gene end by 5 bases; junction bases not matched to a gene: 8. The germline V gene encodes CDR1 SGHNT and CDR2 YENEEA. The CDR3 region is CASSSPTGGMETQYF. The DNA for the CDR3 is TGTGCCAGCAGCTCTCCAACAGGGGGCATGGAGACCCAGTACTTC.

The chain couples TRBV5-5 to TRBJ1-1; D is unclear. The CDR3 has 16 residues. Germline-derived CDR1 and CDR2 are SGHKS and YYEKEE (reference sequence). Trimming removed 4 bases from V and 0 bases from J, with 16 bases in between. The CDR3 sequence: CASSPPREAVNTEAFF. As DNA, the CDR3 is TGTGCCAGCAGCCCACCCCGGGAGGCGGTGAACACTGAAGCTTTCTTT.

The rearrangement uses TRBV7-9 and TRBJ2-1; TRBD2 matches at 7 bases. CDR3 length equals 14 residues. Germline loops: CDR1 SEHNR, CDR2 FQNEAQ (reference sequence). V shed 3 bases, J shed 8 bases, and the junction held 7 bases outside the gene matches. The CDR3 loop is CASSLPSGRDEQFF. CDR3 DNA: TGTGCCAGCAGCTTGCCTAGCGGTAGAGATGAGCAGTTCTTC. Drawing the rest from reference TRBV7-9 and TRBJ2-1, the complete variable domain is DTGVSQNPRHKITKRGQNVTFRCDPISEHNRLYWYRQTLGQGPEFLTYFQNEAQLEKSRLLSDRFSAERPKGSFSTLEIQRTEQGDSAMYLCASSLPSGRDEQFFGPGTRLTVL.